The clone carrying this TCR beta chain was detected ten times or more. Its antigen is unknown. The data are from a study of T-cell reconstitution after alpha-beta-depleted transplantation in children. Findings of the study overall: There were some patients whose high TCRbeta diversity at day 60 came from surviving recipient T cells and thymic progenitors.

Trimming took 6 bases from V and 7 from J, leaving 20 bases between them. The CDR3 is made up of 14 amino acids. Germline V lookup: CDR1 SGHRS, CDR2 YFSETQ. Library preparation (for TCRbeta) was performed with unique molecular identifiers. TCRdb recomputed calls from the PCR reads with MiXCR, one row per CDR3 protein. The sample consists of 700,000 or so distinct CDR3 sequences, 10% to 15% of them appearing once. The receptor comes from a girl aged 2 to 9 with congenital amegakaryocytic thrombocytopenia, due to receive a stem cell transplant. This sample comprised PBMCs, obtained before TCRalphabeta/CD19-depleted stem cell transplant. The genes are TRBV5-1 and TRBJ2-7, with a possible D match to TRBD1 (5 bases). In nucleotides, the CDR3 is TGCGCCAGCAAATCGACTCCTGGGGCGCAGGAGCAGTACTTC. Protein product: CASKSTPGAQEQYF.